This T cell receptor beta chain derives from a study of control samples from healthy donors and cancer patients. Only in-frame clones appear in the TCRdb table, and some are missing; sequencing was by immunoSEQ multiplex PCR. The listing contains approximately 190,000 clones. This clonotype was obtained from a woman aged 30 to 39 in good health. The sequencing input was blood.

The CDR3 nucleotides are TGTGCCAGCTCCTCCGGACAGGGGGGGTTTGCTAACTATGGCTACACCTTC. Amino acid sequence: CASSSGQGGFANYGYTF. The genes are TRBV7-8 and TRBJ1-2, with TRBD1 identical over 10 bases. The CDR3 length is 17 residues. The V gene's germline CDR1 is SGHVS and CDR2 FQNEAQ. J lost 0 bases, V lost 8 bases, and 12 bases had no gene match.